This TCR beta chain was profiled in a study of immune characteristics of hereditary and idiopathic chronic pancreatitis. About the full investigation: The study examined local immune cells and TCRbeta repertoires in the pancreas in hereditary and idiopathic chronic pancreatitis, using control pancreases from organ donors for comparison. TCRbeta sequencing included about five control pancreases, about seven pancreases with hereditary chronic pancreatitis and about 6 pancreases with idiopathic chronic pancreatitis. The gDNA-based approach was selected because the approach required minimal in vitro experimental manipulation of T cells infiltrating the pancreas.

Concerning this clone: This clone's antigen is unknown. The sample holds no much larger clone one base away, and base qualities are not on file.

Pancreas tissue with chronic pancreatitis was obtained from patients having total pancreatectomy with islet autotransplantation (TPIAT). The chronic pancreatitis patients who were included had no known history of diabetes. For TCRbeta sequencing, genomic DNA was pulled straight from bulk pancreas tissue, skipping any T cell sorting. Idiopathic chronic pancreatitis patients had no particular identified cause of disease. Pancreas tissues from patients and organ donors were collected consecutively at two US centers. Counted from cysteine to phenylalanine, this CDR3 has 15 amino acids. Kept here is only the CDR3 DNA, which spans 45 bases and is read in frame from base 1. As encoded in the germline V gene, CDR1 is SNHLY while CDR2 is FYNNEI. The V end loses 3 bases and the J end loses 2 bases, and a stretch of 11 bases separates them. Library preparation used the immunoSEQ multiplex PCR assay. From pancreatic genomic DNA, the TCRbeta CDR3 region and adjacent sequences were amplified and sequenced. Turning to the authors' computational methods: Productive clonality and productive rearrangement counts were measured along with repertoire diversity, which was expressed as a mean normalized Shannon-Wiener index. Control and chronic pancreatitis repertoire metrics were compared with the nonparametric Mann-Whitney U test. A shared clonotype was defined as a CDR3beta sequence with the same amino acid composition and length across subjects. Imported from immuneACCESS, the table was reduced by TCRdb to in-frame sequences with V and J called. These copies leave out some clones; in studies compared against another copy, an unresolved V gene accounts for under half, and the cause of the remainder is not known. The DNA was the basis for D and trimming; V, J and clone size are from that table. The sample table lists thousands of clones, about 85% of them with a count of one. 14% of the sample rests with the top ten.

The full study reports these points: Compared with controls, TCRbeta repertoire diversity was significantly higher and clonality was lower in both chronic pancreatitis groups. Because patient tissue could only be obtained at the time of TPIAT, differences in disease duration may have influenced the immune findings. Among fewer than 15 chronic pancreatitis patients, a positive correlation was found between numbers of productive TCR rearrangements and disease severity scores. Hereditary and idiopathic chronic pancreatitis differed in Vbeta-Jbeta gene family usage, including TRBV10, TRBV19, TRBV23 and TRBV5. The study did not include chronic pancreatitis caused by alcohol use.

Recombination connected TRBV2 to TRBJ1-3; no D gene is confidently identified. The sample comprised pancreas tissue with idiopathic chronic pancreatitis. The sample's cell subset or site label, in plain terms: chronic pancreatitis without an identified cause. This receptor was obtained from a human donor with chronic pancreatitis. The DNA sequence is as follows: TGTGCCAGCAGTGAGTCCCAGGTTCCTGGAAACACCATATATTTT. Its coded protein is CASSESQVPGNTIYF.